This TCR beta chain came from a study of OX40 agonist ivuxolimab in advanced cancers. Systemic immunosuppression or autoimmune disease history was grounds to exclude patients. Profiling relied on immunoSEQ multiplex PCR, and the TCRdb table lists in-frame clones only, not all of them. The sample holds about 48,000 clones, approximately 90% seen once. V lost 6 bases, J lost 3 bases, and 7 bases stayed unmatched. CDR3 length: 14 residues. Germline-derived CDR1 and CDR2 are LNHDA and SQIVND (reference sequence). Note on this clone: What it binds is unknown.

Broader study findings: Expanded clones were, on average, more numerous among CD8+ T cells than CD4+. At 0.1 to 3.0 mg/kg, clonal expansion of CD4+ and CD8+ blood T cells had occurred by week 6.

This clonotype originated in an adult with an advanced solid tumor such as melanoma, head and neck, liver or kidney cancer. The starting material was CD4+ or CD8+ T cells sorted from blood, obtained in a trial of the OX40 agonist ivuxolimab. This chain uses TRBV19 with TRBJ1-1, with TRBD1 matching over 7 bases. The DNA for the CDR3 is TGTGCCAGTAGAGCAATAGGGGGCTACACTGAAGCTTTCTTT. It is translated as CASRAIGGYTEAFF.